The text below deals with one T cell receptor (beta chain). Its antigen is as yet unknown. This entry belongs to a study of OX40 agonist ivuxolimab in advanced cancers. Study-level findings and limits: Partial responders receiving 0.1-3.0 mg/kg showed among the lowest clonal expansion. CD4+ and CD8+ blood T cells expanded clonally by week 6 at 0.1 to 3.0 mg/kg. Antigen specificity was not determined for the expanded peripheral T cells.

The assay was immunoSEQ multiplex PCR, and TCRdb's table has in-frame clones only and misses some. Here the sample spans 80,000 to 100,000 clones, 86% being singletons. Blood sampling took place at baseline, cycle 4 day 1, and cycle 7 day 1. The source was CD4+ or CD8+ T cells sorted from blood, collected in a trial of the OX40 agonist ivuxolimab. This clonotype originated in an adult with an advanced solid tumor such as melanoma, head and neck, liver or kidney cancer.

The CDR3 nucleotides are TGTGCCAGCTCACCATCGAATGATAATTCACCCCTCCACTTT. It specifies CASSPSNDNSPLHF. V usage is TRBV18 and J usage is TRBJ1-6; D gene uncertain. Trimming cost V 2 bases and J 5 bases, with 7 bases left between them. Germline V gives CDR1 KGHSH, CDR2 LQKENI. This CDR3 is 14 amino acids long.